This TCR beta chain came from a study of spatial heterogeneity in lung cancer. About the study: Just over 70 TRACERx patients with early, untreated non-small cell lung cancer donated samples. The count of detected beta-chain sequences consistently exceeded that of alpha-chain sequences. In the raw reads, each unique TCR and UMI combination was present more than ten times on average.

Individually, TCR cDNA molecules were each labelled with a unique molecular identifier. TCRdb re-called the 5' RACE reads with MiXCR, one entry per CDR3 protein. The table has 51,000 or so distinct CDR3 sequences, roughly 8.1% seen once. The length of the CDR3 is 15 residues. The J segment lost 1 base and the V segment lost 4 bases, leaving 8 bases of the junction unmatched. CDR1 is SQVTM and CDR2 is ANQGSEA in the germline V gene. The time point is: blood at routine non-recurrence follow-up after resection. The study sequenced unsorted whole RNA from tumor, nontumor lung or frozen PBMC. The clonotype was recovered from a female donor with early-stage non-small cell lung cancer. The V gene is TRBV29-1, the J gene TRBJ2-7, with 9 bases matching TRBD2. This specimen was PBMCs, taken at follow-up. The CDR3 region is CSVGGRERESYEQYF. The CDR3 region has the DNA TGCAGCGTTGGCGGGAGGGAGCGGGAGTCCTACGAGCAGTACTTC.